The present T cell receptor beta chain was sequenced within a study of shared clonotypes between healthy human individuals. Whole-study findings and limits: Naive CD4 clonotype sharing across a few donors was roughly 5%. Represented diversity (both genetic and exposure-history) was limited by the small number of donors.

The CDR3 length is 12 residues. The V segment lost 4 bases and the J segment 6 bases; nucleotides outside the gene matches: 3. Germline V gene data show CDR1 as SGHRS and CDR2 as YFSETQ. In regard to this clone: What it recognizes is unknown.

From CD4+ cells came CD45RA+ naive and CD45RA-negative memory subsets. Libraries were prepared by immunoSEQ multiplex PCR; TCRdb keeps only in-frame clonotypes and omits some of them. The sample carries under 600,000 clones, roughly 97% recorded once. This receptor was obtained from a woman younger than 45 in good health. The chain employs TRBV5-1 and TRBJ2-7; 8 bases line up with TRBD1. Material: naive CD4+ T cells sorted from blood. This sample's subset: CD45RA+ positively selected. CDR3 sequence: CASSADRGEQYF. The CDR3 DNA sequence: TGCGCCAGCAGCGCCGACAGGGGCGAGCAGTACTTC.